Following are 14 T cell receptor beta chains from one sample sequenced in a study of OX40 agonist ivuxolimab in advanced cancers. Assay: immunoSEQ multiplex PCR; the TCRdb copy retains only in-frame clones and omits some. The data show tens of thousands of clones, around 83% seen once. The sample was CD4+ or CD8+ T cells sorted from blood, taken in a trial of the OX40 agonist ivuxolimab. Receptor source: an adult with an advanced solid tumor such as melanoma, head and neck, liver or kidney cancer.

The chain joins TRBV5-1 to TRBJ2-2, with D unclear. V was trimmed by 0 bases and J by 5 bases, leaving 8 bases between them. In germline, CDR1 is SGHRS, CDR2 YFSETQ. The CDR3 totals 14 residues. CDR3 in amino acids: CASSLGGRTGELFF. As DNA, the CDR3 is TGCGCCAGCAGCTTGGGAGGACGGACCGGGGAGCTGTTTTTT.

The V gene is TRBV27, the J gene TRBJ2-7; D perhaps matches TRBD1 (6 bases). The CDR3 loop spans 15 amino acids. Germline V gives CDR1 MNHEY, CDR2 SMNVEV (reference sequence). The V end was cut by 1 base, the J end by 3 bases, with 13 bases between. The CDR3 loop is CASSLYPGEFYEQYF. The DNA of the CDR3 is TGTGCCAGCAGTTTATACCCAGGGGAATTCTACGAGCAGTACTTC.

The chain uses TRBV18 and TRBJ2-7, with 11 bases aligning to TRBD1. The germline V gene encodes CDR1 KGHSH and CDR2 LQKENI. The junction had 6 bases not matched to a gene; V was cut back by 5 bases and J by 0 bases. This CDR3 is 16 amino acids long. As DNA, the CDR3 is TGTGCCAGCTCAATCACCGGGACAGGGGGCTCCTACGAGCAGTACTTC. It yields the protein CASSITGTGGSYEQYF.

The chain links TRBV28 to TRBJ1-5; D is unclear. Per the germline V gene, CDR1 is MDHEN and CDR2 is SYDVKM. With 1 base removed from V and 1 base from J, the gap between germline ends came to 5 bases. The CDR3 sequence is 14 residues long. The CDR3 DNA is TGTGCCAGCAGTTTATCACAAAGCAATCAGCCCCAGCATTTT. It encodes CASSLSQSNQPQHF.

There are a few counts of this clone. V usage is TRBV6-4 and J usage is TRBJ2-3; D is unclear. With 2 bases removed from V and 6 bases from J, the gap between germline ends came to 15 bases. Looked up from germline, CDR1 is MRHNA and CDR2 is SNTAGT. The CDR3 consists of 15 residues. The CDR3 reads CASSDPGLGVDTQYF. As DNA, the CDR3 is TGTGCCAGCAGTGACCCCGGGTTAGGCGTGGATACGCAGTATTTT.

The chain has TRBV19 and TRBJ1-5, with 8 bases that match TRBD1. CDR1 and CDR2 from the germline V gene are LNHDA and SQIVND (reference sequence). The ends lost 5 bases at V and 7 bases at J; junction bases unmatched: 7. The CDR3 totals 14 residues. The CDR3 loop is CASSPDRGGQPQHF. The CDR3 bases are TGTGCCAGTAGTCCTGACAGGGGAGGACAGCCCCAGCATTTT.

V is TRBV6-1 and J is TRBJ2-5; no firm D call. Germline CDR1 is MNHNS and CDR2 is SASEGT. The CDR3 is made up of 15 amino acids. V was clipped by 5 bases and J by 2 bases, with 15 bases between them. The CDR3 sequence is CASSTTQEQQETQYF. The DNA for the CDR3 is TGTGCCAGCAGTACGACCCAGGAACAGCAAGAGACCCAGTACTTC.

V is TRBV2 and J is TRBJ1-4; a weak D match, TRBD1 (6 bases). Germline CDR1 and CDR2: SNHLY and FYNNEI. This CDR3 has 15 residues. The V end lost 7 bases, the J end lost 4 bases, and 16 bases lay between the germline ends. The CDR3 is CASTKNRDNNEKLFF. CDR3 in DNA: TGTGCCAGCACGAAAAACAGGGATAATAATGAAAAACTGTTTTTT.

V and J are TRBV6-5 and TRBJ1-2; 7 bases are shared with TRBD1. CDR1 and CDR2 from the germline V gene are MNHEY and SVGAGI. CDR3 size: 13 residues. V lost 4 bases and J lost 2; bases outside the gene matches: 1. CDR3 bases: TGTGCCAGCAGTTCAGGGGGGAACTATGGCTACACCTTC. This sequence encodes CASSSGGNYGYTF.

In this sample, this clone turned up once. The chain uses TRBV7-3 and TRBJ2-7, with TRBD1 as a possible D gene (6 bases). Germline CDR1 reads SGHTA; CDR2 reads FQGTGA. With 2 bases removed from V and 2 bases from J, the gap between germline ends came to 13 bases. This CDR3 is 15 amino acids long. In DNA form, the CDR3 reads TGTGCCAGCAGCTTATCTTTTGGGACAACCTACGAGCAGTACTTC. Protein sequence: CASSLSFGTTYEQYF.

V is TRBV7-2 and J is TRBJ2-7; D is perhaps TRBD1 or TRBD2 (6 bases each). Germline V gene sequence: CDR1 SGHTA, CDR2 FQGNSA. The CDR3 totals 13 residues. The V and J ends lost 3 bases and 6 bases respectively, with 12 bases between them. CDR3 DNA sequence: TGTGCCAGCAGCTTTACACAGGGAGGCGAGCAGTACTTC. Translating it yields CASSFTQGGEQYF.

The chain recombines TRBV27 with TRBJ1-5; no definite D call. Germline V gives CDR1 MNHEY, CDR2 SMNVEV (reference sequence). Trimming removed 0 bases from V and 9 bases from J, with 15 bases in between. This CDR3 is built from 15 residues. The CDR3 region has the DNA TGTGCCAGCAGTTTATCGGTCGGCGCCTCGGCGCCCCAGCATTTT. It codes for CASSLSVGASAPQHF.

The CDR3 DNA is TGCGCCAGCCGGGACTGGAACTCCTACGAGCAGTACTTC. Protein sequence: CASRDWNSYEQYF. The chain combines TRBV5-1 with TRBJ2-7, with D perhaps TRBD2 (6 bases). The V gene lost 7 bases and the J gene lost 0 bases, with 11 bases spanning the gap. CDR1 and CDR2 from the germline V gene are SGHRS and YFSETQ. This CDR3 comprises 13 residues.

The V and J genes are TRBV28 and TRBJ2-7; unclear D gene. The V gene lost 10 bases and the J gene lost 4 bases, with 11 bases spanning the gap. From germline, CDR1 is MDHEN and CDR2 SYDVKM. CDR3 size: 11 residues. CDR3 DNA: TGTGCCACCCTGACTGCTTACGAGCAGTACTTC. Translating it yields CATLTAYEQYF.